This T cell receptor beta chain was sequenced during a study of vaccination and CD4 T cells after COVID-19. Germline V gene sequence: CDR1 SEHNR, CDR2 FQNEAQ (reference sequence). The CDR3 is 15 residues long. The V and J ends lost 5 bases and 0 bases, in that order; junction bases with no gene match: 4. The Oncomine TCR Beta short-read assay sequenced DNA from cultured CD4+ T cells. Using its own MiXCR run on the PCR reads, TCRdb lists one record per CDR3 protein. This sample has more than 15,000 distinct CDR3 sequences, with approximately 45% found just once. Treatment of the sample: roughly 10-day PBMC culture with coronavirus spike peptide pools or control peptides (ViraFEST assay). On this clonotype: Antigen unknown.

The sequence came from a human donor who had recovered from COVID-19. Sequenced here: CD4+ T cells from blood, cultured in vitro, sampled before SARS-CoV-2 vaccination. The chain combines TRBV7-9 with TRBJ1-3, with TRBD1 matching over 7 bases. CDR3: CASSRQGASGNTIYF. For the CDR3, the DNA is TGTGCCAGCAGCCGACAGGGCGCCTCTGGAAACACCATATATTTT.